This T cell receptor beta chain was obtained from a study of blood T cells in healthy people across ages. Trimming removed 2 bases at V and 6 bases at J, with 20 bases between. CDR1 is MNHEY and CDR2 is SMNVEV in the germline V gene (reference sequence). The CDR3 contains 16 residues. Regarding the study as a whole: Estimates drawn from one million T cells were deemed to understate diversity.

Isolation per sample recovered at least 6 million PBMCs. Extraction yielded at least 5.5 micrograms of total RNA per sample. A second roughly 6 to 12 cycle PCR used barcoded and J-beta primers. From the 5' RACE reads, TCRdb called clonotypes with MiXCR, one entry per CDR3 protein. This table has 1.5 million to 2 million distinct CDR3 sequences, approximately 30% appearing once. This clonotype was observed at least ten times. Antigen specificity is unknown. The TCR comes from a woman aged 25 to 39 in good health. Sequenced sample: blood. The chain has TRBV27 and TRBJ2-7, with D possibly being TRBD2 (5 bases). The CDR3: CASSLRPASGYSEQYF. The CDR3 DNA reads as TGTGCCAGCAGTTTACGCCCTGCGTCGGGGTATAGCGAGCAGTACTTC.